This TCR beta chain derives from a study of neurological immune-mediated disorders. Study observations and caveats: The most TCR clonal expansion was seen in HTLV-1-associated myelopathy, whereas the least was seen in multiple sclerosis, below the level in healthy controls.

The cDNA was generated by 5'RACE with 10-nucleotide random UMIs. Every sequencing run returned over 190 million TCR-beta sequences, which were derived from 15-18 subjects. TCRdb re-called the 5' RACE reads with MiXCR, one entry per CDR3 protein. The repertoire consists of about 60,000 distinct CDR3 sequences, with about 3.2% occurring once and the leading ten covering approximately 7%. PBMCs numbering 2 million and stored at -80 C yielded the unsorted libraries. In its sample, this clonotype was seen many times. The antigen is undetermined. This receptor was identified in a woman aged 55-69 years with multiple sclerosis. Input material: PBMCs.

Here the CDR3 reads CSVVVRDLTDEQFF. The CDR3 DNA reads as TGCAGCGTGGTTGTGAGGGACCTCACGGATGAGCAGTTCTTC. This sequence joins TRBV29-1 and TRBJ2-1; tentatively, D is TRBD1 or TRBD2 (5 bases each). Germline V gives CDR1 SQVTM, CDR2 ANQGSEA. The CDR3 loop spans 14 amino acids. Trimming removed 6 bases from V and 8 bases from J, with 20 bases in between.